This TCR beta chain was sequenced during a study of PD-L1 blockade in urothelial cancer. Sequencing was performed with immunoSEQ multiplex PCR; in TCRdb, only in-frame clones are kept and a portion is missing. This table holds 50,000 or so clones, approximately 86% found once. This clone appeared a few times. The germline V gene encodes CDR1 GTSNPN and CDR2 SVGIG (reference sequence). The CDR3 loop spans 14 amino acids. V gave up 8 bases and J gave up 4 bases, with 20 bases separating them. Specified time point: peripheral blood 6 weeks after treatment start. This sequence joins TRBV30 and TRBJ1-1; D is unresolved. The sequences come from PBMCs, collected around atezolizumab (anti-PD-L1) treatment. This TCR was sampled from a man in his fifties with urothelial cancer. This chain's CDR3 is CATHPVGVGTEAFF. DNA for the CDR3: TGTGCCACACACCCGGTCGGGGTCGGCACTGAAGCTTTCTTT.